The clone carrying this T cell receptor (beta chain) was seen repeatedly, ten times or more. The sample originates from a study of T-cell reconstitution after alpha-beta-depleted transplantation in children. It was with unique molecular identifiers that the TCRbeta library was prepared. TCRdb itself ran the PCR reads through MiXCR, one entry per CDR3 protein. This sample has about 200,000 distinct CDR3 sequences, with 14% to 15% found just once. The CDR3 covers 14 residues. CDR1 and CDR2 (germline): ENHRY, SYGVKD. Deletions cut 0 bases from V and 1 base from J, with 6 bases between. The source material was PBMCs from the stem cell graft donor, sampled from the stem cell graft. The chain has TRBV10-3 and TRBJ1-1; D remains ambiguous. The source of this sequence is a human donor who donated a stem cell graft to a child with acute lymphoblastic leukemia. CDR3 amino acids: CAISESEENTEAFF. CDR3 DNA sequence: TGTGCCATCAGTGAGTCCGAGGAGAACACTGAAGCTTTCTTT.